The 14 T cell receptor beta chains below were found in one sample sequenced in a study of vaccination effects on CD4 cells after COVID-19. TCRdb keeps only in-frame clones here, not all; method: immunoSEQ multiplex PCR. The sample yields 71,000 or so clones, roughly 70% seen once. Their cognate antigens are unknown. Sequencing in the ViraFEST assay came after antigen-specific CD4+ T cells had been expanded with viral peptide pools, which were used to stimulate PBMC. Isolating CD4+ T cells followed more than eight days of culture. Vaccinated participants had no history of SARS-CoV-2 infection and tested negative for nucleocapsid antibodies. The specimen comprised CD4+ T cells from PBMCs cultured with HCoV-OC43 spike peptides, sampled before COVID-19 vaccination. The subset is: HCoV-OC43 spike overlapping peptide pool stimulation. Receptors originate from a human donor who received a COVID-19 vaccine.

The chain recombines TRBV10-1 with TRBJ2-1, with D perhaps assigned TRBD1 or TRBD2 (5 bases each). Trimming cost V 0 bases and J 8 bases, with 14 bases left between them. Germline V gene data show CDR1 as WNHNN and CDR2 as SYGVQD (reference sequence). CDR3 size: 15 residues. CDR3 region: CASSESKGPADEQFF. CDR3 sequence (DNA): TGCGCCAGCAGTGAGTCCAAGGGACCTGCGGATGAGCAGTTCTTC.

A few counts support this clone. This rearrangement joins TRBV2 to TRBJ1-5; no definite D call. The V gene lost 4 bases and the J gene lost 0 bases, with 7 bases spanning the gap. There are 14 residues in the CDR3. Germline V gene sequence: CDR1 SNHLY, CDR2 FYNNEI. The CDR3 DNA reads TGTGCCAGCAGTGCAGCAAATAGCAATCAGCCCCAGCATTTT. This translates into CASSAANSNQPQHF.

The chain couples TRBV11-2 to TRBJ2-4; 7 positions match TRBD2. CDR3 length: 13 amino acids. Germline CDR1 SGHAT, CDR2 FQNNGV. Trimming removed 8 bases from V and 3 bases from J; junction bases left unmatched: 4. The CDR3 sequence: CASGPGGKNIQYF. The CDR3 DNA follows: TGTGCCAGCGGACCGGGAGGCAAAAACATTCAGTACTTC.

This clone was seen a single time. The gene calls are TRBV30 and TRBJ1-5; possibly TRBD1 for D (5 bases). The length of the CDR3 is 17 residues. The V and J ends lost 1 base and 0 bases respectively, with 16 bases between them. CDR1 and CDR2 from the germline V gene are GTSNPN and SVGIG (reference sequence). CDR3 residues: CAWSGGGVGFSNQPQHF. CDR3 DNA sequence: TGTGCCTGGAGTGGCGGGGGAGTCGGATTTAGCAATCAGCCCCAGCATTTT.

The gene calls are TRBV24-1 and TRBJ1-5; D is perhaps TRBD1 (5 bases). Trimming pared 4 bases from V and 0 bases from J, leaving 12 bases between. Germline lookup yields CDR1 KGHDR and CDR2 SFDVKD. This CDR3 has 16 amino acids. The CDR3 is CATSDGALLSNQPQHF. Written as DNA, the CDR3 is TGTGCCACCAGTGACGGGGCCCTCCTTAGCAATCAGCCCCAGCATTTT.

The CDR3 region has the DNA TGTGCCAGCAGTGAACTAGCGAGAGATTACAATGAGCAGTTCTTC. This codes for CASSELARDYNEQFF. This chain links TRBV2 with TRBJ2-1; TRBD2 is a possible D gene (6 bases). The germline V gene has CDR1 SNHLY and CDR2 FYNNEI. The length of the CDR3 is 15 residues. V lost 2 bases to trimming and J lost 4 bases, with 12 bases between them. The full variable domain, in which reference TRBV2 and TRBJ2-1 provide the parts outside the CDR3, is EPEVTQTPSHQVTQMGQEVILRCVPISNHLYFYWYRQILGQKVEFLVSFYNNEISEKSEIFDDQFSVERPDGSNFTLKIRSTKLEDSAMYFCASSELARDYNEQFFGPGTRLTVL.

The CDR3 protein is CASSDGAGETQYF. The CDR3 nucleotides are TGTGCCAGCAGTGACGGGGCCGGCGAGACCCAGTACTTC. The chain is built from TRBV2 and TRBJ2-5; D tentatively fits TRBD1 or TRBD2 (5 bases each). V was shortened by 3 bases and J by 5 bases, with 10 bases between the two germline ends. The CDR3 spans 13 residues. Per germline, CDR1 SNHLY and CDR2 FYNNEI.

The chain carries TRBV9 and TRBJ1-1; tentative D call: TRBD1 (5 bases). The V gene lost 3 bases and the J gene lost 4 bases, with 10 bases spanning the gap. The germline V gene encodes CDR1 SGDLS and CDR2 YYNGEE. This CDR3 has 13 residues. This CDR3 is CASSGGGFTEAFF. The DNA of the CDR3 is TGTGCCAGCAGCGGCGGGGGATTCACTGAAGCTTTCTTT.

As DNA, the CDR3 is TGCGCCAGCAGCTTACAGGTTCTCTCTGGGGCCAACGTCCTGACTTTC. Translation: CASSLQVLSGANVLTF. This chain connects TRBV5-1 to TRBJ2-6, with D perhaps TRBD1 (5 bases). Between the trimmed V and J ends, which lost 2 bases and 0 bases, there was a span of 9 bases. The V gene's germline CDR1 is SGHRS and CDR2 YFSETQ. This CDR3 spans 16 amino acids.

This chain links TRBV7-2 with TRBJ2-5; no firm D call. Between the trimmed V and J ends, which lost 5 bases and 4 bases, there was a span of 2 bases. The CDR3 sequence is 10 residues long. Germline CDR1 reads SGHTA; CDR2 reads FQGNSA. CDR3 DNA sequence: TGTGCCAGCAGCATAGAGACCCAGTACTTC. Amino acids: CASSIETQYF.

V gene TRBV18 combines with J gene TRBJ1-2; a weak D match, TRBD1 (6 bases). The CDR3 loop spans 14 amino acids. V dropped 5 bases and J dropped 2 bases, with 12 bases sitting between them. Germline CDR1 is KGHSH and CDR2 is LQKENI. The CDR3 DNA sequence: TGTGCCAGCTCAATAAGACAGGAAAACTATGGCTACACCTTC. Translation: CASSIRQENYGYTF. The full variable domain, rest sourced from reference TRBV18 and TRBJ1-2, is NAGVMQNPRHLVRRRGQEARLRCSPMKGHSHVYWYRQLPEEGLKFMVYLQKENIIDESGMPKERFSAEFPKEGPSILRIQQVVRGDSAAYFCASSIRQENYGYTFGSGTRLTVV.

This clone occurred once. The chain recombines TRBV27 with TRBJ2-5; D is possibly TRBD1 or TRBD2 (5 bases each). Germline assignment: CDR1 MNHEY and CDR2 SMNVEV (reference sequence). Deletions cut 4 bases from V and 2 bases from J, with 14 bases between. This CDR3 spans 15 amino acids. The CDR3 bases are TGTGCCAGCAGTTCCTCGAGGGGATGGCAAGAGACCCAGTACTTC. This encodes CASSSSRGWQETQYF.

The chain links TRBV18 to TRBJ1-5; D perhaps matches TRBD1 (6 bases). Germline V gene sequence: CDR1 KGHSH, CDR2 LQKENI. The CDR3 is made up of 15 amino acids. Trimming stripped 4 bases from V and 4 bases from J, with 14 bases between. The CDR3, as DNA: TGTGCCAGCTCACAAGTTTGGACAGAGAATCAGCCCCAGCATTTT. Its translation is CASSQVWTENQPQHF.

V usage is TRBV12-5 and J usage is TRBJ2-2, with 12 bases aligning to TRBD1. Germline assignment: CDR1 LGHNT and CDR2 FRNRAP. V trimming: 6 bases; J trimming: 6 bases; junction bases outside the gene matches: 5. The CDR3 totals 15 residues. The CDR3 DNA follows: TGTGCTAGTGGCTCCGGGACAGGGGGCCCCGGGGAGCTGTTTTTT. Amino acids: CASGSGTGGPGELFF. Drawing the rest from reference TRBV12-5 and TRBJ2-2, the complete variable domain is DARVTQTPRHKVTEMGQEVTMRCQPILGHNTVFWYRQTMMQGLELLAYFRNRAPLDDSGMPKDRFSAEMPDATLATLKIQPSEPRDSAVYFCASGSGTGGPGELFFGEGSRLTVL.